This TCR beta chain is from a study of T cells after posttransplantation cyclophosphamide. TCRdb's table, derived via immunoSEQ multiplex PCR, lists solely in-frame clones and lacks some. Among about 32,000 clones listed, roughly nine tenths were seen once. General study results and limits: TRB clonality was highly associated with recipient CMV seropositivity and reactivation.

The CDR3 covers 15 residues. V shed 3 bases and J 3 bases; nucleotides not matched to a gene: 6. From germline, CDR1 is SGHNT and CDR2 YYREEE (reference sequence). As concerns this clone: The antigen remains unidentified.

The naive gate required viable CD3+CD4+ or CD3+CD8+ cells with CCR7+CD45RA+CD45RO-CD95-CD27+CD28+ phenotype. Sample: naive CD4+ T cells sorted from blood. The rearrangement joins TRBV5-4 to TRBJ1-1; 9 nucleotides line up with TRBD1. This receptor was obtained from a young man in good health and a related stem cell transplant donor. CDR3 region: CASSSGQGSYTEAFF. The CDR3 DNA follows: TGTGCCAGCAGCTCGGGACAGGGCTCTTACACTGAAGCTTTCTTT.